The clone carrying this T cell receptor beta chain was detected once. Source study methods: Reference gene primer amplification yielded estimated nucleated cell counts. Produced via immunoSEQ multiplex PCR; TCRdb's table is partial and in-frame only. V, J and clone size were drawn from that table, and D and trimming were deduced from the DNA. The sample carries about 200,000 clones, 80% recorded once. These data originate in a study of blood T cell repertoires in COVID-19. Study overall: Samples taken during acute and convalescent COVID-19 were collected in the United States, Italy and Spain.

Sequencing was carried out using peripheral blood. This TCR was sampled from a human donor in a cohort sampled during active COVID-19.

The CDR3 DNA reads TGCGCCAGCAGCTTGGCCGGGAGGGCCGGAGATACGCAGTATTTT. This translates into CASSLAGRAGDTQYF. This chain links TRBV5-1 with TRBJ2-3; 8 bases line up with TRBD2. Trimming at V came to 0 bases and at J to 5 bases, leaving 5 bases not matched to a gene. The CDR3 has 15 residues. Per germline, CDR1 SGHRS and CDR2 YFSETQ. Full variable domain (outside the CDR3, taken from reference TRBV5-1 and TRBJ2-3): KAGVTQTPRYLIKTRGQQVTLSCSPISGHRSVSWYQQTPGQGLQFLFEYFSETQRNKGNFPGRFSGRQFSNSRSEMNVSTLELGDSALYLCASSLAGRAGDTQYFGPGTRLTVL.